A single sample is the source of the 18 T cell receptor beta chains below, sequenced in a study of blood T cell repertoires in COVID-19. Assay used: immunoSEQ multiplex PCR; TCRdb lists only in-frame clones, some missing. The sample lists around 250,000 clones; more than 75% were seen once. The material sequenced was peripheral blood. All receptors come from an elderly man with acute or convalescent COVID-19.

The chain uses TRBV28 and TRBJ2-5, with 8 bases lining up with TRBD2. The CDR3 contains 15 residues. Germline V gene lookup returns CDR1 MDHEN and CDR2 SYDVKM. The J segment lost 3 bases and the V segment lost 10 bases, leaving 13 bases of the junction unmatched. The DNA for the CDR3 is TGTGCCAACCAAAAAGCGGGGGCCGGTAAAGAGACCCAGTACTTC. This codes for CANQKAGAGKETQYF.

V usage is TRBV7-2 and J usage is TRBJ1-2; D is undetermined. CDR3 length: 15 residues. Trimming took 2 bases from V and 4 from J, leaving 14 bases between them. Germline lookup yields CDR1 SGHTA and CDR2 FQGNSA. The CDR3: CASSLYDARIYGYTF. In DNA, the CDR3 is TGTGCCAGCAGCTTATACGATGCCAGAATCTATGGCTACACCTTC.

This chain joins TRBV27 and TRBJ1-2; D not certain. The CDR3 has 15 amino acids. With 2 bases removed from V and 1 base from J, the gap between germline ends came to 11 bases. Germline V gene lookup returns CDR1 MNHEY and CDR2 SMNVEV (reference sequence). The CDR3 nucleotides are TGTGCCAGCAGTTTAGGGCCAGTTAATAACTATGGCTACACCTTC. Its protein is CASSLGPVNNYGYTF.

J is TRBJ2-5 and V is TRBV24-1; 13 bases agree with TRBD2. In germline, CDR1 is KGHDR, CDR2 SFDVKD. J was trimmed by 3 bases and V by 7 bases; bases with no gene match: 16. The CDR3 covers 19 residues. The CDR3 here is CATSKEPGTSGIWEETQYF. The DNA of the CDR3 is TGTGCCACCAGCAAGGAGCCCGGGACTAGCGGGATATGGGAAGAGACCCAGTACTTC.

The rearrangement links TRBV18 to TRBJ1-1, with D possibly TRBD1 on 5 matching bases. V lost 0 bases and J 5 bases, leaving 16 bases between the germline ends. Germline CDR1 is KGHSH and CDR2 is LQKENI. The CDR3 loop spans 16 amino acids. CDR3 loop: CASSPPVQGAGTEAFF. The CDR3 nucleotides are TGTGCCAGCTCACCACCCGTTCAAGGGGCAGGAACTGAAGCTTTCTTT.

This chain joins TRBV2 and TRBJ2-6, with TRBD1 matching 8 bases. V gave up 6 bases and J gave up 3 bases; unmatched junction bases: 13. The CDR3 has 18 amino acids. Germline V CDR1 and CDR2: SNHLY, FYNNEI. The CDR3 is CASSPDRVGAYGANVLTF. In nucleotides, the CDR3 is TGTGCCAGCAGCCCGGACAGGGTTGGAGCTTATGGGGCCAACGTCCTGACTTTC.

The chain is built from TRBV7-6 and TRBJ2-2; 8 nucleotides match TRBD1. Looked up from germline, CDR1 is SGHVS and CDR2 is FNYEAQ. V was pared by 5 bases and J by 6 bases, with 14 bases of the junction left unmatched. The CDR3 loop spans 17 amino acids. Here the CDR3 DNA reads TGTGCCAGCAGCACACTTCAGGGGGCGGAGGTCGCCGGGGAGCTGTTTTTT. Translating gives CASSTLQGAEVAGELFF.

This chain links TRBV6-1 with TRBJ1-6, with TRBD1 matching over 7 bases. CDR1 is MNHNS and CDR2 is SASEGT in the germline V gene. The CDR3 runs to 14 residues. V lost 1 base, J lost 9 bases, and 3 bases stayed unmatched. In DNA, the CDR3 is TGTGCCAGCAGTGAAGGGACAGGACTTTCACCCCTCCACTTT. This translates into CASSEGTGLSPLHF.

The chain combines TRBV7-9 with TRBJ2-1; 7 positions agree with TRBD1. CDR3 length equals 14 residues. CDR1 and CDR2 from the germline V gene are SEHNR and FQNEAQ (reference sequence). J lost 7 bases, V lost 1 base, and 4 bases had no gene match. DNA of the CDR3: TGTGCCAGCAGCTTAGGGACAGGTGAGAATGAGCAGTTCTTC. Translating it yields CASSLGTGENEQFF. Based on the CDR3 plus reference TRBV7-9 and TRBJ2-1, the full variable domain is DTGVSQNPRHKITKRGQNVTFRCDPISEHNRLYWYRQTLGQGPEFLTYFQNEAQLEKSRLLSDRFSAERPKGSFSTLEIQRTEQGDSAMYLCASSLGTGENEQFFGPGTRLTVL.

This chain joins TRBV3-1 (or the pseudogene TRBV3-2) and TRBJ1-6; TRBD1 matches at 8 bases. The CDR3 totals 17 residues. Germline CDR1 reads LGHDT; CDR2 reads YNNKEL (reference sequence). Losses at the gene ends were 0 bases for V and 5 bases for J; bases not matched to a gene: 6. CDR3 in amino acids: CASSQDPQGADNSPLHF. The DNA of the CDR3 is TGTGCCAGCAGCCAAGATCCCCAGGGGGCCGATAATTCACCCCTCCACTTT.

CDR3 nucleotides: TGTGCCAGCAGCTTGGCACAGCCGAACACTGAAGCTTTCTTT. This encodes CASSLAQPNTEAFF. The chain is built from TRBV5-4 and TRBJ1-1, with D unresolved. V was pared by 0 bases and J by 1 base, with 7 bases between. CDR1 is SGHNT, CDR2 YYREEE, per germline (reference sequence). The CDR3 has 14 amino acids.

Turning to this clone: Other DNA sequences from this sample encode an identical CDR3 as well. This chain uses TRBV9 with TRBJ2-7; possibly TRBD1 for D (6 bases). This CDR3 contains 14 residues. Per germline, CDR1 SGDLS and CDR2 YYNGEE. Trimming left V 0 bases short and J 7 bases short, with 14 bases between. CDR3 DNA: TGTGCCAGCAGCGTAGACCCAGGGGTAGGGGAGCAGTACTTC. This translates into CASSVDPGVGEQYF.

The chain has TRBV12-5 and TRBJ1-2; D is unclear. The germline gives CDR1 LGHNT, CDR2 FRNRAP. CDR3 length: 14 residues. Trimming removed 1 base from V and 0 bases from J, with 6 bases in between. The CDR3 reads CASGLGATNYGYTF. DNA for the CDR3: TGTGCTAGTGGTTTGGGGGCTACTAACTATGGCTACACCTTC.

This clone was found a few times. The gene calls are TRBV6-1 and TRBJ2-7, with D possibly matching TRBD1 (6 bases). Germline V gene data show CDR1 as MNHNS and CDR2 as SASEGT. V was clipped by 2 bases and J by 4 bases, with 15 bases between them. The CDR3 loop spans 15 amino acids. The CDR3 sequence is CASSETITGKYEQYF. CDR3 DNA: TGTGCCAGCAGTGAAACGATTACAGGGAAATACGAGCAGTACTTC.

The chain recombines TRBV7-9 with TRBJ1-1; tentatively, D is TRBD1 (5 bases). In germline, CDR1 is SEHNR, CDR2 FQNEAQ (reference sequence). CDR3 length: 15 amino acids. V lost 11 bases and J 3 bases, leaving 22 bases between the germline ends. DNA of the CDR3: TGTGCCCGACACAACTACAGGCCTAGCGACACTGAAGCTTTCTTT. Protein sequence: CARHNYRPSDTEAFF.

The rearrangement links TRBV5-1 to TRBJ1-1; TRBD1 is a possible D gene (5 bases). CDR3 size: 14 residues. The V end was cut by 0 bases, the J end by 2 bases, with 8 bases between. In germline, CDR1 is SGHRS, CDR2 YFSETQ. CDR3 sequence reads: CASSLDRTNTEAFF. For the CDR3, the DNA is TGCGCCAGCAGCTTGGACAGGACCAACACTGAAGCTTTCTTT.

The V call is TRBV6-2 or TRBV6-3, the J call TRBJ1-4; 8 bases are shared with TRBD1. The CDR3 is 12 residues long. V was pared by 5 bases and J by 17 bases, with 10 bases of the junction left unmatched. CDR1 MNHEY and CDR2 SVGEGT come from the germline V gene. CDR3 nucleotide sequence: TGTGCCAGCAGTGCTAGACAGGGGCTATCCTTTTTT. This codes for CASSARQGLSFF.

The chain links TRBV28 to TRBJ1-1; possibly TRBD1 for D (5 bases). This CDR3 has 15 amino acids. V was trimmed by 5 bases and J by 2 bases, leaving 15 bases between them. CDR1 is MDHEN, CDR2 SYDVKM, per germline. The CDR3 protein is CASSPGGAANTEAFF. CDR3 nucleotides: TGTGCCAGCAGTCCTGGAGGGGCTGCTAACACTGAAGCTTTCTTT.